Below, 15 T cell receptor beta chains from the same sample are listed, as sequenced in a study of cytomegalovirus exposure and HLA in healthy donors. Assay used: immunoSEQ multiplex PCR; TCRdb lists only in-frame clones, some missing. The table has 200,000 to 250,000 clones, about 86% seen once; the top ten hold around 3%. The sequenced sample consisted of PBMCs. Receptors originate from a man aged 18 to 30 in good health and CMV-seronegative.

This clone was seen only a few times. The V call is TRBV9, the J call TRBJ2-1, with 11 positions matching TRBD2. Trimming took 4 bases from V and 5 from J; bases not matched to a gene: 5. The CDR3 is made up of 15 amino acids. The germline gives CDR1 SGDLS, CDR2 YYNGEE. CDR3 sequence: CASSPSGGTHNEQFF. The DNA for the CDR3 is TGTGCCAGCAGCCCTAGCGGGGGGACACACAATGAGCAGTTCTTC.

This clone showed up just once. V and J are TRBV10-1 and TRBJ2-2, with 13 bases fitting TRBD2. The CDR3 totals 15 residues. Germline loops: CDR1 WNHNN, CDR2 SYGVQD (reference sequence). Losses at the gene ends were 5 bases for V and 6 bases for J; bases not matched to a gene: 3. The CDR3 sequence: CASSRTSGSSGELFF. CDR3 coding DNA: TGCGCCAGCAGTCGGACTAGCGGGAGTTCCGGGGAGCTGTTTTTT.

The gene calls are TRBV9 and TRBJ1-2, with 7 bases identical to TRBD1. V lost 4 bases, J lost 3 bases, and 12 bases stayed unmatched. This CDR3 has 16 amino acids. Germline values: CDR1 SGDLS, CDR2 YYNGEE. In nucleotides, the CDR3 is TGTGCCAGCAGCCCATGGGGGACAGCTCATGACTATGGCTACACCTTC. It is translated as CASSPWGTAHDYGYTF.

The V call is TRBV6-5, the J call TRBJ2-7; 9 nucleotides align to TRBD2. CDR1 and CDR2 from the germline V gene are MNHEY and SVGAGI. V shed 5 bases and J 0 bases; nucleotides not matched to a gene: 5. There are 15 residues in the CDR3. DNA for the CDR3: TGTGCCAGCAGTCACTTAGCGGGGGACTCCTACGAGCAGTACTTC. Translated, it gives CASSHLAGDSYEQYF.

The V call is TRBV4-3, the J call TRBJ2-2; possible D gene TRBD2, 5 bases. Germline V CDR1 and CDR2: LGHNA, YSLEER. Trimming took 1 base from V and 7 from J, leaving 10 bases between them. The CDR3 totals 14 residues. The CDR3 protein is CASSQVRVGGELFF. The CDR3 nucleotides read TGCGCCAGCAGCCAAGTGAGGGTTGGCGGGGAGCTGTTTTTT.

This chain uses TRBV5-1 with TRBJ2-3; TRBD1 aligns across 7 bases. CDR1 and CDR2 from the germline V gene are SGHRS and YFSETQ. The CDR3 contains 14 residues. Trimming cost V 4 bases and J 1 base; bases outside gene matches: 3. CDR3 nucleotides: TGCGCCAGCAGCATTACAGGGGGCACAGATACGCAGTATTTT. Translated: CASSITGGTDTQYF. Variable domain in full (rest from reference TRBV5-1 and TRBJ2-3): KAGVTQTPRYLIKTRGQQVTLSCSPISGHRSVSWYQQTPGQGLQFLFEYFSETQRNKGNFPGRFSGRQFSNSRSEMNVSTLELGDSALYLCASSITGGTDTQYFGPGTRLTVL.

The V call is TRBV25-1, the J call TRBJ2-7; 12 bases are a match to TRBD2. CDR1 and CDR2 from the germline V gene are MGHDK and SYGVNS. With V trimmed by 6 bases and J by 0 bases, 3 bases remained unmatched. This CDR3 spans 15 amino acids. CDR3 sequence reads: CASRLTSGSSYEQYF. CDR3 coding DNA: TGTGCCAGCAGATTGACTAGCGGGAGCTCCTACGAGCAGTACTTC.

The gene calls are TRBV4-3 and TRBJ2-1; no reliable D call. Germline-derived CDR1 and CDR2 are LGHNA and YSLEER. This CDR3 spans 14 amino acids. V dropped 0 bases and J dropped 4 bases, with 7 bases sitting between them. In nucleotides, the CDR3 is TGCGCCAGCAGCCAAGATACCAGATACAATGAGCAGTTCTTC. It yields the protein CASSQDTRYNEQFF.

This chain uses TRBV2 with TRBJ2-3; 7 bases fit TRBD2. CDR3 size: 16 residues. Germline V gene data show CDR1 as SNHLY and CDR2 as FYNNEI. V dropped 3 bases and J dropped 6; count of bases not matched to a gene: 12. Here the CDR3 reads CASSERLAQTDDTQYF. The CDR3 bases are TGTGCCAGCAGTGAGAGACTAGCCCAAACAGACGATACGCAGTATTTT.

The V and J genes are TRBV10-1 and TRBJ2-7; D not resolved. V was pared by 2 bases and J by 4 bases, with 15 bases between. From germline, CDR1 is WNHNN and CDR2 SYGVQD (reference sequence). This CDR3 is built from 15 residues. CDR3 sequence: CASSENSQLNYEQYF. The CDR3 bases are TGCGCCAGCAGTGAGAACTCACAGCTAAATTACGAGCAGTACTTC.

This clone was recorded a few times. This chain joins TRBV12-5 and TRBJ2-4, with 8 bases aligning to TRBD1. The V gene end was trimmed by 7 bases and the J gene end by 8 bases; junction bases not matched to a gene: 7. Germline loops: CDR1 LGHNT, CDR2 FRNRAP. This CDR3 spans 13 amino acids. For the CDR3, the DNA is TGTGCTAGTGCGCCAGGGGGCATGGACATTCAGTACTTC. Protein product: CASAPGGMDIQYF.

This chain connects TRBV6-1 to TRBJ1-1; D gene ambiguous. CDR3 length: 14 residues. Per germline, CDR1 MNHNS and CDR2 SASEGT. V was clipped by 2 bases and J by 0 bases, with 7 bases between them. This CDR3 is CASSEQRVNTEAFF. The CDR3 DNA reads TGTGCCAGCAGTGAACAGAGGGTGAACACTGAAGCTTTCTTT.

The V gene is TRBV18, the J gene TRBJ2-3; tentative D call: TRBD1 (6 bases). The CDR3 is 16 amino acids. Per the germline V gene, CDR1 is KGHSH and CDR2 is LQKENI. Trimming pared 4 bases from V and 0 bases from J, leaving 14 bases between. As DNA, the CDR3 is TGTGCCAGCTCACACCCGGACAGCTATAGCACAGATACGCAGTATTTT. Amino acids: CASSHPDSYSTDTQYF.

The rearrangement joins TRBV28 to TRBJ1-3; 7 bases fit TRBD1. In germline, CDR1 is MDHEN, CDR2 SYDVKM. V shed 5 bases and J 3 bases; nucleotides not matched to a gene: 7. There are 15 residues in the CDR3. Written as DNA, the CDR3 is TGTGCCAGCAGTCCCGGGACAGTGGGTGGAAACACCATATATTTT. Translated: CASSPGTVGGNTIYF.

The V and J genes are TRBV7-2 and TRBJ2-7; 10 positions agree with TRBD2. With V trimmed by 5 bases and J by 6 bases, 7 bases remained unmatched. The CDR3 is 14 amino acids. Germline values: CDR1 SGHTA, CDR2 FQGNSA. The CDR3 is CASSASGGPFEQYF. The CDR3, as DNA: TGTGCCAGCAGCGCTAGCGGGGGTCCTTTCGAGCAGTACTTC.